This TCR beta chain was observed in a study of siplizumab effects on memory and regulatory T cells (dated by TCRdb to the late 2010s). Some background on the complete study: The study examined how the anti-CD2 antibody siplizumab affects alloreactive T-cell subsets in allogeneic mixed lymphocyte reactions built from human PBMCs.

V ends up 5 bases short and J 9 bases short, with an unmatched junction base count of 13. Via the germline V gene, CDR1 is SGHRS and CDR2 YFSETQ. Counted from cysteine to phenylalanine, this CDR3 has 16 amino acids. Just the 48-base CDR3 DNA is kept, in frame starting at base 1. Library method: the immunoSEQ multiplex PCR assay. Each sample had about 10^5 TCR templates assayed by the deep sequencing platform. Genomic DNA extracted from sorted T cells was the material used for TCRbeta CDR3 sequencing. The study's own analysis went as follows. The R programming language was used for clonal analysis of the TCRbeta CDR3 data. Alloreactive CD4+ and CD8+ clones were defined by comparing unstimulated samples with post-reaction CFSE-low samples. Regulatory or non-regulatory origin of alloreactive CD4+ clones was assigned by matching sequences to the sorted unstimulated Treg and non-Treg repertoires. TCRdb limited this immuneACCESS table to in-frame rearrangements with V and J called. A share of clones is missing; checked studies link under half to unresolved V genes, and the rest is unexplained. The D gene and trimming were derived from the DNA, and the V and J assignments and clone size from that table. This sample gives 100,000 or so clones in total; 90% to 95% of them show up just once. The ten largest clones represent roughly 0.61% of the sample.

Summary of the overall study and its limitations: Siplizumab significantly reduced the cumulative frequency of alloreactive sequences traceable to unstimulated CD4+ memory T cells. About 80-96% of proliferating CD4+ or CD8+ clones could not be given a naive or memory phenotype. Unstimulated naive T cells appeared to be more diverse than memory T cells, and naive cells seemed to make a substantial contribution to the alloresponse. In reactions with siplizumab, an average of about 69% of mappable alloreactive CD4+ clones were Treg-derived, compared with approximately 29% in control reactions. Because sequences below about 10^-5 frequency were poorly captured, only a minor fraction of alloreactive clones could be mapped to unstimulated subsets. The suppressive function of proliferating Tregs from siplizumab cultures was not functionally confirmed.

Sorted unstimulated T cells and proliferating T cells recovered from mixed lymphocyte reactions were subjected to TCRbeta CDR3 sequencing. Fresh whole blood from approximately 9 HLA-typed healthy donors was used to isolate PBMCs. Unstimulated CD4+ regulatory T cells were FACS-sorted to map the origin of alloreactive clones. This clone was counted between two and nine times. The specificity of this receptor is unknown. Nothing much larger sits one base from this clone, and base qualities are not available. Recombination connected TRBV5-1 to TRBJ1-5, and 11 bases in between align with TRBD1. Sequencing was carried out using Tregs sorted from blood. This receptor was taken from a human donor in good health. The nucleotide sequence reads TGCGCCAGCAGTTTGCGGGCCGGGACAGGGGGTGGGCCCCAGCATTTT. The encoded protein is CASSLRAGTGGGPQHF.